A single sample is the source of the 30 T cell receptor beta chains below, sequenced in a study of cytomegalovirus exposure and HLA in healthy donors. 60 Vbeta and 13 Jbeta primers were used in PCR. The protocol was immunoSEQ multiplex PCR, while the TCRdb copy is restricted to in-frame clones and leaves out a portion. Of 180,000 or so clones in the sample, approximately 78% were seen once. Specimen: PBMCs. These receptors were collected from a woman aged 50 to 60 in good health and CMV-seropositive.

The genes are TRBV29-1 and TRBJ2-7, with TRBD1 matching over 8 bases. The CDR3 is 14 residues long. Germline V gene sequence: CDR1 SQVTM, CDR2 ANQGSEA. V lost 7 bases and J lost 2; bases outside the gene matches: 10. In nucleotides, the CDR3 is TGCAGCGGCTCAACCGGGACAGGCCCCTACGAGCAGTACTTC. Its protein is CSGSTGTGPYEQYF.

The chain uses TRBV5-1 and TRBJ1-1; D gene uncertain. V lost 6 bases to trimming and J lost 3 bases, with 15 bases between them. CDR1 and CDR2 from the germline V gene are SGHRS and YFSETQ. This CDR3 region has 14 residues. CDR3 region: CASTAPGGHTEAFF. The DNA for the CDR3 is TGCGCCAGCACAGCACCGGGAGGGCACACTGAAGCTTTCTTT.

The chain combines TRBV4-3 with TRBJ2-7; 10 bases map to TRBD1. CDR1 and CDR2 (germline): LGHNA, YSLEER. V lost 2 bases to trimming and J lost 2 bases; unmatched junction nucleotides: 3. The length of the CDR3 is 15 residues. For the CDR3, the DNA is TGCGCCAGCAGCCAAACCGGGACAGGGGCCTACGAGCAGTACTTC. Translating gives CASSQTGTGAYEQYF.

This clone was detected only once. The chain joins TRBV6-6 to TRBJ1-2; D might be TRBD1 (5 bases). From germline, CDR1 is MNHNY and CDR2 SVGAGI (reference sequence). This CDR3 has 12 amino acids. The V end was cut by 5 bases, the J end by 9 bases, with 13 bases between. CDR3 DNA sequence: TGTGCCAGCAGTCTGATCGGGGGGAGCTACACCTTC. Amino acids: CASSLIGGSYTF.

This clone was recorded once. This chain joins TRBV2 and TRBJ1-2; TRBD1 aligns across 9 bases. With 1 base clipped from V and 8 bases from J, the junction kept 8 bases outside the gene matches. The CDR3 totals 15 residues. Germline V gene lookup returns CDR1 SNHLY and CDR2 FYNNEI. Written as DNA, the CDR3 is TGTGCCAGCAGTGAAGAGGGACAGGGAATCGAGGGCTACACCTTC. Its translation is CASSEEGQGIEGYTF.

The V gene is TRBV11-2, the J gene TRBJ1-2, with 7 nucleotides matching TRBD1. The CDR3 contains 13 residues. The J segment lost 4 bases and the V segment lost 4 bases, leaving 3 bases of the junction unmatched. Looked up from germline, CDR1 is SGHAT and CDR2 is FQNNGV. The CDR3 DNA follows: TGTGCCAGCAGCTGGGGACAGATCTATGGCTACACCTTC. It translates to CASSWGQIYGYTF.

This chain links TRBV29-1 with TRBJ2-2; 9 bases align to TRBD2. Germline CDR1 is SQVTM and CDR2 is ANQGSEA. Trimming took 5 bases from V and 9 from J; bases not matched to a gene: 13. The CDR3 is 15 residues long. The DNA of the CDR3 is TGCAGCGTTTTCTTAGCGGGGGTGGGCCACAGGGAGCTGTTTTTT. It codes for CSVFLAGVGHRELFF.

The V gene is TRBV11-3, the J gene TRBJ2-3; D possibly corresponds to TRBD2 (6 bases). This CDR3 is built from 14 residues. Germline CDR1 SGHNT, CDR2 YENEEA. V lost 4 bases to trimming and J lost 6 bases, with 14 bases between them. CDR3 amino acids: CASSSGTEGDTQYF. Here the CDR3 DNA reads TGTGCCAGCAGCTCCGGGACGGAGGGGGATACGCAGTATTTT.

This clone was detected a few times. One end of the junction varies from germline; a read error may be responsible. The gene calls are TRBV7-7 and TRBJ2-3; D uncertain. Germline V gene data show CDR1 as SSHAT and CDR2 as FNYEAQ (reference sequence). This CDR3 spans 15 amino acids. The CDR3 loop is CASSSTDTSTDTQYF. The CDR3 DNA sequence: TGTGCTAGCAGCTCTACCGACACCAGCACAGATACGCAGTATTTT.

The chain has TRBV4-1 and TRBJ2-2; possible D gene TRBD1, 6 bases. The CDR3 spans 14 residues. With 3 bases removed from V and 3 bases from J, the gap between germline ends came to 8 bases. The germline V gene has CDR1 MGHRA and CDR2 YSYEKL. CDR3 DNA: TGCGCCAGCAGCCAGGACAGATACACCGGGGAGCTGTTTTTT. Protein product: CASSQDRYTGELFF.

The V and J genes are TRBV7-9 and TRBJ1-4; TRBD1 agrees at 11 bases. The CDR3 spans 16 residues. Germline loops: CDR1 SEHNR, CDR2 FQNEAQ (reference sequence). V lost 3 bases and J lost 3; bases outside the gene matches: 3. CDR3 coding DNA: TGTGCCAGCAGCTTGGACAGGGGGCTAGCTAATGAAAAACTGTTTTTT. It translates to CASSLDRGLANEKLFF. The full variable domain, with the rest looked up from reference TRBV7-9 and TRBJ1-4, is DTGVSQNPRHKITKRGQNVTFRCDPISEHNRLYWYRQTLGQGPEFLTYFQNEAQLEKSRLLSDRFSAERPKGSFSTLEIQRTEQGDSAMYLCASSLDRGLANEKLFFGSGTQLSVL.

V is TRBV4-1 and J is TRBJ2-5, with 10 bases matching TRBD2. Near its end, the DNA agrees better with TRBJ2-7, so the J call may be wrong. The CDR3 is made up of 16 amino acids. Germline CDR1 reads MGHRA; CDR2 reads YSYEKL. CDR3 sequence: CASSLLGTSASYEQYF. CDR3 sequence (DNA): TGCGCCAGCAGCCTACTCGGGACTAGCGCCTCCTACGAGCAGTACTTC.

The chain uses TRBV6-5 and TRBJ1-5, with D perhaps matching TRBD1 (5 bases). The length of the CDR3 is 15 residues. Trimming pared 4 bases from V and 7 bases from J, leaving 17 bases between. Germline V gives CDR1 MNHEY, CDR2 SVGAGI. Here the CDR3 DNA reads TGTGCCAGCAGTTCGTCCACAGCGGGACTACAGCCCCAGCATTTT. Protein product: CASSSSTAGLQPQHF.

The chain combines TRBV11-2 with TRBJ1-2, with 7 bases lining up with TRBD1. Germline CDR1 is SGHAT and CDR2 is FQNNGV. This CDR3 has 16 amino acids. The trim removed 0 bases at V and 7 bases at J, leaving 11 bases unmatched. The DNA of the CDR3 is TGTGCCAGCAGCTTAGATGGACAGGCCCCCCTTTTTGGCTACACCTTC. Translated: CASSLDGQAPLFGYTF.

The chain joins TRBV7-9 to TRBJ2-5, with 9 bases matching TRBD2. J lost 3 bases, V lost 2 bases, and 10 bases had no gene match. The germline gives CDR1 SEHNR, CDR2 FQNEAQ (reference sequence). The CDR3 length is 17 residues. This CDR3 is CASSLWGGRALEETQYF. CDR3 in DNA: TGTGCCAGCAGCTTATGGGGCGGGAGGGCGTTAGAAGAGACCCAGTACTTC. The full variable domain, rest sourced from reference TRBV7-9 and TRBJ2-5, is DTGVSQNPRHKITKRGQNVTFRCDPISEHNRLYWYRQTLGQGPEFLTYFQNEAQLEKSRLLSDRFSAERPKGSFSTLEIQRTEQGDSAMYLCASSLWGGRALEETQYFGPGTRLLVL.

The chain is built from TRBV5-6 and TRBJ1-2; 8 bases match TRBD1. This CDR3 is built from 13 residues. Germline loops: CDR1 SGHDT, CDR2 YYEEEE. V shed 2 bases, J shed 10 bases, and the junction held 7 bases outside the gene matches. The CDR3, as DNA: TGTGCCAGCAGCTTCGACAGGGGACGTGTCTACACCTTC. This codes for CASSFDRGRVYTF. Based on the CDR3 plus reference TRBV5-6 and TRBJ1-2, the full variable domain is DAGVTQSPTHLIKTRGQQVTLRCSPKSGHDTVSWYQQALGQGPQFIFQYYEEEERQRGNFPDRFSGHQFPNYSSELNVNALLLGDSALYLCASSFDRGRVYTFGSGTRLTVV.

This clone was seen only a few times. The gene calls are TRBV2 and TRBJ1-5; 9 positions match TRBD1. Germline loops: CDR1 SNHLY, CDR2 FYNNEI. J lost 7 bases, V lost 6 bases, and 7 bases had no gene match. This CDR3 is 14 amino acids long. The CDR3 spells CASRHRGLGQPQHF. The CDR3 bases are TGTGCCAGCAGACACAGGGGGCTGGGGCAGCCCCAGCATTTT.

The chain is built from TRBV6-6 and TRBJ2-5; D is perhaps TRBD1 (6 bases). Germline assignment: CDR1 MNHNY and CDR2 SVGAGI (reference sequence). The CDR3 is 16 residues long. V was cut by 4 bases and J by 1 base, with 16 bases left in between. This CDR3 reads CASSSLTGDSQETQYF. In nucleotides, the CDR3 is TGTGCCAGCAGTTCGTTGACAGGCGATAGCCAAGAGACCCAGTACTTC.

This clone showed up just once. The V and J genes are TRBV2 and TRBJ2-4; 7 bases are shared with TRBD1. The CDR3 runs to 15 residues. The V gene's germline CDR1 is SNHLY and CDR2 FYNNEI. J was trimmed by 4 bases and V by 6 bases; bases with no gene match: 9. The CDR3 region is CASSGSYRGKNIQYF. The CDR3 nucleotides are TGTGCCAGCAGCGGCTCCTACAGGGGAAAAAACATTCAGTACTTC.

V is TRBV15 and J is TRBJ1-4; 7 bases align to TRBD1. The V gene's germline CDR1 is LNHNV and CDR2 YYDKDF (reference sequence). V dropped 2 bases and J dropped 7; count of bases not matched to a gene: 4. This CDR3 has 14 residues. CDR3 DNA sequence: TGTGCCACCAGCAGACCAGGGGGACGTGAAAAACTGTTTTTT. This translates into CATSRPGGREKLFF.

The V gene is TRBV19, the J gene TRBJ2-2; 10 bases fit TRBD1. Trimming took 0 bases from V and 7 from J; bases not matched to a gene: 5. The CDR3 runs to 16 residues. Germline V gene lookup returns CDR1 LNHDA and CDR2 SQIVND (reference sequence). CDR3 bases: TGTGCCAGTAGTATAGATCGGACAGGGGGTGGCGGGGAGCTGTTTTTT. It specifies CASSIDRTGGGGELFF.

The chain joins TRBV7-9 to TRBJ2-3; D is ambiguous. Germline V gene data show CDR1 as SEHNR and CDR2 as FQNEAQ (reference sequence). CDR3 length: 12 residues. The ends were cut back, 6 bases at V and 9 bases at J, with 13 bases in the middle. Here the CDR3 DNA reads TGTGCCAGCAGACTCGACTTAGGCACGCAGTATTTT. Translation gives CASRLDLGTQYF. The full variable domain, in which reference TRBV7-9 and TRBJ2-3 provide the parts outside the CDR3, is DTGVSQNPRHKITKRGQNVTFRCDPISEHNRLYWYRQTLGQGPEFLTYFQNEAQLEKSRLLSDRFSAERPKGSFSTLEIQRTEQGDSAMYLCASRLDLGTQYFGPGTRLTVL.

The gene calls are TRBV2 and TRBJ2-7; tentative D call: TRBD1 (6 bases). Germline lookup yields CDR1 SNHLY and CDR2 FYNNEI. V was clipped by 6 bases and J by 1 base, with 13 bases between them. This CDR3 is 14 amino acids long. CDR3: CASRQGSLSYEQYF. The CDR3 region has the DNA TGTGCCAGCAGGCAGGGGTCCCTGTCCTACGAGCAGTACTTC.

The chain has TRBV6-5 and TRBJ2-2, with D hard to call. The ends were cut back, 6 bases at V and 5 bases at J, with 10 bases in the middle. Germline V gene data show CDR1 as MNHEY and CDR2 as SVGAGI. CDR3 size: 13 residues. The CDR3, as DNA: TGTGCCAGCAGAAAAGGAGTTACCGGGGAGCTGTTTTTT. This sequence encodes CASRKGVTGELFF.

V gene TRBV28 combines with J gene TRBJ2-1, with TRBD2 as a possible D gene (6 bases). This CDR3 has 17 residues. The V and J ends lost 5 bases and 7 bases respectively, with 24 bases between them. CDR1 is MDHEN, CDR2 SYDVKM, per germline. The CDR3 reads CASSPPIPGLKSNEQFF. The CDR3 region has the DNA TGTGCCAGCAGTCCACCCATTCCGGGACTGAAGTCAAATGAGCAGTTCTTC.

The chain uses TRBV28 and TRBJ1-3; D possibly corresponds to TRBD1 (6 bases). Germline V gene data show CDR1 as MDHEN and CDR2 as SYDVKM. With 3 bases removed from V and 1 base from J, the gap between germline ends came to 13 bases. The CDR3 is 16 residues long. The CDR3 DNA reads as TGTGCCAGCAGTTTCTCAACCACAGGGTCTGGAAACACCATATATTTT. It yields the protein CASSFSTTGSGNTIYF.

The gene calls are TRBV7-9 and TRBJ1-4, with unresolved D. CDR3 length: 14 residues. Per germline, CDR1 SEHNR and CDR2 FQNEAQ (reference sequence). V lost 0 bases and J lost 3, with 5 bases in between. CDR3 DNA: TGTGCCAGCAGCTTAGCGACATCTAATGAAAAACTGTTTTTT. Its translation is CASSLATSNEKLFF.

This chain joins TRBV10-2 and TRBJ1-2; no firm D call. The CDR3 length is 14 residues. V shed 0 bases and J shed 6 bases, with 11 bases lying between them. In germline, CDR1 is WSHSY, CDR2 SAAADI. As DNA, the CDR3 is TGCGCCAGCAGTGAGTCGGCCCAGGCAGATGGCTACACCTTC. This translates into CASSESAQADGYTF.

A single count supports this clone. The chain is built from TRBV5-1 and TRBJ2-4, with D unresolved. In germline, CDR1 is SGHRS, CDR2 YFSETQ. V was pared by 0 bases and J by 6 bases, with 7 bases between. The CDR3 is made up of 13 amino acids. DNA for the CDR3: TGCGCCAGCAGCTTGGGATTCGGAAACATTCAGTACTTC. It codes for CASSLGFGNIQYF.

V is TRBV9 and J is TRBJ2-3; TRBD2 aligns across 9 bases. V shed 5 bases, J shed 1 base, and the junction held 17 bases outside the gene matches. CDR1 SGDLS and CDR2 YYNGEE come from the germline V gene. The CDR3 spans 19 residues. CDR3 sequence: CASRLLGLAGLWGTDTQYF. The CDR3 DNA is TGTGCCAGCAGGCTTCTTGGGCTAGCGGGGTTATGGGGCACAGATACGCAGTATTTT. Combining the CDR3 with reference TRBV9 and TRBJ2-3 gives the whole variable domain DSGVTQTPKHLITATGQRVTLRCSPRSGDLSVYWYQQSLDQGLQFLIQYYNGEERAKGNILERFSAQQFPDLHSELNLSSLELGDSALYFCASRLLGLAGLWGTDTQYFGPGTRLTVL.